This T cell receptor beta chain is drawn from a study of cytomegalovirus exposure and HLA in healthy donors. This clone was recorded only once. Its antigen is undetermined. Germline loops: CDR1 SGHNT, CDR2 YENEEA. The CDR3 sequence is 15 residues long. The V gene end was trimmed by 5 bases and the J gene end by 5 bases; junction bases not matched to a gene: 3. Primers included in the PCR were 60 Vbeta and 13 Jbeta primers. The table came from immunoSEQ multiplex PCR; TCRdb's copy has only in-frame clones and leaves some out. The sample includes some 140,000 clones, roughly three quarters of them seen just once. Whole-study results and caveats: Most subjects' HLA-A and HLA-B alleles were reportedly predicted from TCR beta sequences. Immune exposure was documented only through CMV serostatus. Researchers reported in a later analysis that common viral pathogens appeared linked to several top clusters.

The chain joins TRBV11-3 to TRBJ2-2; 12 positions match TRBD2. The sequencing sample was made of PBMCs. This receptor was identified in a man younger than 40 in good health and CMV-seropositive. CDR3 in DNA: TGTGCCAGCAGCCCGACTAGCGGGAGAACCGGGGAGCTGTTTTTT. It encodes CASSPTSGRTGELFF.